Listed below are T cell receptor beta chains from one sample, sequenced in a study of blood T cell repertoires in COVID-19. Produced via immunoSEQ multiplex PCR; TCRdb's table is partial and in-frame only. This table has around 220,000 clones, 84% appearing once. Sequencing used peripheral blood. The origin of the receptors is a man aged 25-45 years with active or convalescent COVID-19. CDR3s include the opening cysteine and the closing phenylalanine or tryptophan. D genes are given only for firm matches. Clone sizes are given selectively: once, few, many, or a class where the clone is expanded.

>.|TRBV5-4|TRBJ1-2|.
CASSLVTGFGYTF
TGTGCCAGCAGCTTGGTGACAGGTTTCGGCTACACCTTC
>.|TRBV6-6|TRBJ1-4|.
CASSLGGPVVEKLFF
TGTGCCAGCAGCCTCGGGGGGCCGGTGGTTGAAAAACTGTTTTTT
>.|TRBV4-1|TRBJ2-4|.
CASSQVRTENIQYF
TGCGCCAGCAGCCAAGTAAGGACAGAAAACATTCAGTACTTC
>.|TRBV13|TRBJ2-1|many
CASSSKGVDEQFF
TGTGCCAGCAGCTCGAAGGGGGTGGATGAGCAGTTCTTC
>TRBD2|TRBV13|TRBJ2-2|.
CASSRASGGGNTGELFF
TGTGCCAGCAGCCGGGCTAGCGGGGGCGGGAACACCGGGGAGCTGTTTTTT
>TRBD1|TRBV2|TRBJ1-4|.
CASSVLQGGQTEKLFF
TGTGCCAGCAGTGTTCTACAGGGGGGACAGACTGAAAAACTGTTTTTT
>TRBD2|TRBV7-2|TRBJ2-5|.
CASSSSSGGALGPETQYF
TGTGCCAGCAGCTCCTCTAGCGGGGGGGCCCTCGGCCCGGAGACCCAGTACTTC
>TRBD2|TRBV15|TRBJ2-5|.
CATSRGLAQETQYF
TGTGCCACCAGCAGAGGACTAGCTCAAGAGACCCAGTACTTC
>TRBD1|TRBV30|TRBJ2-7|.
CAWSVSTGVFEQYF
TGTGCCTGGAGTGTTTCGACAGGGGTTTTTGAGCAGTACTTC
>.|TRBV28|TRBJ2-7|.
CASSPPGYSARGEQYF
TGTGCCAGCAGTCCACCCGGGTATTCGGCTCGTGGCGAGCAGTACTTC
>TRBD2|TRBV24-1|TRBJ2-5|.
CATSDSGGGETQYF
TGTGCCACCAGTGATTCGGGGGGAGGGGAGACCCAGTACTTC
>.|TRBV15|TRBJ1-5|.
CATSRDGQPQHF
TGTGCCACCAGCAGAGATGGCCAGCCCCAGCATTTT
>.|TRBV30|TRBJ2-1|.
CAWSAGNSYNEQFF
TGTGCCTGGAGCGCGGGAAACTCCTACAATGAGCAGTTCTTC